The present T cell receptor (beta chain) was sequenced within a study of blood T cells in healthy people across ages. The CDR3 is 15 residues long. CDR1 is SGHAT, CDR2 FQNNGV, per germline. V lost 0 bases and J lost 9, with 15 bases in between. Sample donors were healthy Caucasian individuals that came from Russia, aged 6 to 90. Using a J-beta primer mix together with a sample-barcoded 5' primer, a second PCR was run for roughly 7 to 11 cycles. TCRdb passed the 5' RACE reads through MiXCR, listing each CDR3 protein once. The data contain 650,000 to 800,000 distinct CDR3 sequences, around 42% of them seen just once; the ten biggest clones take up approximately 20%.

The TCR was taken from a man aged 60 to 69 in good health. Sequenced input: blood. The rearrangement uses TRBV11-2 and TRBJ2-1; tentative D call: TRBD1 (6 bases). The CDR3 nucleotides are TGTGCCAGCAGCTTAGATCATGGCAGGGGAGCTGAGCAGTTCTTC. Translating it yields CASSLDHGRGAEQFF.